The 14 T cell receptor beta chains reported below all come from one sample, sequenced in a study of cytomegalovirus exposure and HLA in healthy donors. PCR primers comprised 60 Vbeta and 13 Jbeta primers. Here immunoSEQ multiplex PCR was the method, and the copy in TCRdb shows in-frame clones only, minus some. The sample has about 99,000 clones, about four fifths seen once. The sequenced sample was PBMCs. These receptors came from a male donor in good health and CMV-seropositive.

The J gene is TRBJ2-3, the V gene TRBV9; 8 bases are shared with TRBD1. CDR1 and CDR2 from the germline V gene are SGDLS and YYNGEE. The junction had 4 bases not matched to a gene; V was cut back by 0 bases and J by 4 bases. The CDR3 totals 15 residues. Here the CDR3 DNA reads TGTGCCAGCAGCGTAGAAGGACAGGGTTCAGATACGCAGTATTTT. Its protein is CASSVEGQGSDTQYF.

This chain links TRBV2 with TRBJ1-2; D perhaps matches TRBD1 (6 bases). V lost 8 bases, J lost 2 bases, and 21 bases lay in between. CDR3 size: 16 residues. Germline values: CDR1 SNHLY, CDR2 FYNNEI. In DNA form, the CDR3 reads TGTGCCAGCCTCCTTGCTCTCCGGGACACCAACTATGGCTACACCTTC. This sequence encodes CASLLALRDTNYGYTF.

This chain links TRBV30 with TRBJ1-5; D is uncertain. CDR3 length: 12 residues. Germline-derived CDR1 and CDR2 are GTSNPN and SVGIG (reference sequence). Between the trimmed V and J ends, which lost 3 bases and 7 bases, there was a span of 10 bases. CDR3 DNA sequence: TGTGCCTGGAGCCGAGGAGGGCAGCCCCAGCATTTT. Its translation is CAWSRGGQPQHF.

In this sample, this clone turned up once. V and J are TRBV29-1 and TRBJ2-3; D possibly corresponds to TRBD1 (6 bases). CDR1 and CDR2 from the germline V gene are SQVTM and ANQGSEA. The V end lost 3 bases, the J end lost 3 bases, and 19 bases lay between the germline ends. The CDR3 contains 16 residues. The CDR3 DNA follows: TGCAGCGTTGATGGTCTGGACGAAGGGGGTACAGATACGCAGTATTTT. The encoded protein is CSVDGLDEGGTDTQYF.

V and J are TRBV7-2 and TRBJ1-1; D is perhaps TRBD1 (5 bases). Trimming stripped 0 bases from V and 1 base from J, with 9 bases between. The germline V gene encodes CDR1 SGHTA and CDR2 FQGNSA. This CDR3 is 15 amino acids long. The CDR3 reads CASSLAETANTEAFF. CDR3 in DNA: TGTGCCAGCAGCTTAGCGGAGACAGCGAACACTGAAGCTTTCTTT.

This chain connects TRBV5-1 to TRBJ2-3; maybe TRBD1 (6 bases). Germline V gives CDR1 SGHRS, CDR2 YFSETQ. V lost 4 bases to trimming and J lost 10 bases, with 22 bases between them. The CDR3 contains 15 residues. In DNA form, the CDR3 reads TGCGCCAGCAGCCTGAAACCCTTGGACAGCTCTCCGCAGTATTTT. Translation: CASSLKPLDSSPQYF. The full variable domain, its missing parts supplied by reference TRBV5-1 and TRBJ2-3, is KAGVTQTPRYLIKTRGQQVTLSCSPISGHRSVSWYQQTPGQGLQFLFEYFSETQRNKGNFPGRFSGRQFSNSRSEMNVSTLELGDSALYLCASSLKPLDSSPQYFGPGTRLTVL.

V and J are TRBV5-1 and TRBJ2-1; D is ambiguous. Germline V CDR1 and CDR2: SGHRS, YFSETQ. The CDR3 has 13 residues. V lost 4 bases and J 8 bases, leaving 13 bases between the germline ends. The CDR3 reads CASSGSGDYEQFF. CDR3 DNA: TGCGCCAGCAGCGGCAGTGGAGACTATGAGCAGTTCTTC. The full variable domain, rest sourced from reference TRBV5-1 and TRBJ2-1, is KAGVTQTPRYLIKTRGQQVTLSCSPISGHRSVSWYQQTPGQGLQFLFEYFSETQRNKGNFPGRFSGRQFSNSRSEMNVSTLELGDSALYLCASSGSGDYEQFFGPGTRLTVL.

This sequence joins TRBV6-1 and TRBJ1-1; TRBD1 agrees at 7 bases. The V gene's germline CDR1 is MNHNS and CDR2 SASEGT. The CDR3 contains 14 residues. The V gene end was trimmed by 5 bases and the J gene end by 0 bases; junction bases not matched to a gene: 3. The CDR3 loop reads CASSRGQLNTEAFF. DNA for the CDR3: TGTGCCAGCAGTCGGGGACAGCTGAACACTGAAGCTTTCTTT.

This chain uses TRBV5-6 with TRBJ1-5, with D possibly matching TRBD1 (5 bases). With 0 bases removed from V and 7 bases from J, the gap between germline ends came to 14 bases. Per the germline V gene, CDR1 is SGHDT and CDR2 is YYEEEE. The CDR3 extends over 15 amino acids. CDR3 in amino acids: CASSLGKRGGQPQHF. In DNA, the CDR3 is TGTGCCAGCAGCTTGGGTAAAAGGGGAGGGCAGCCCCAGCATTTT.

This chain's CDR3 is CASGLGPEAFF. The CDR3 nucleotides read TGTGCCAGCGGACTGGGCCCTGAAGCTTTCTTT. V is TRBV6-1 and J is TRBJ1-1; D gene unclear. The CDR3 length is 11 residues. V lost 8 bases and J lost 6, with 10 bases in between. The germline V gene has CDR1 MNHNS and CDR2 SASEGT.

The chain carries TRBV10-1 and TRBJ1-3; D call uncertain. CDR1 is WNHNN and CDR2 is SYGVQD in the germline V gene (reference sequence). With 2 bases removed from V and 2 bases from J, the gap between germline ends came to 10 bases. There are 15 residues in the CDR3. The CDR3 nucleotides read TGCGCCAGCAGTGAGCCCCACATAACTGGAAACACCATATATTTT. As protein: CASSEPHITGNTIYF.

This clone was picked up one time. The gene calls are TRBV30 and TRBJ1-5; D is perhaps TRBD1 (6 bases). The germline V and J ends were trimmed by 5 bases and 0 bases, with 11 bases remaining between them. The CDR3 extends over 14 amino acids. From germline, CDR1 is GTSNPN and CDR2 SVGIG (reference sequence). The CDR3 nucleotides are TGTGCCTGGTCCGGACAGTCTAGCAATCAGCCCCAGCATTTT. Translation gives CAWSGQSSNQPQHF.

J is TRBJ1-2 and V is TRBV5-6; D unresolved. V gave up 0 bases and J gave up 7 bases, with 16 bases separating them. The CDR3 extends over 15 amino acids. From germline, CDR1 is SGHDT and CDR2 YYEEEE. CDR3 bases: TGTGCCAGCAGCTTGGTTTCTCCGGTATTTGTTGGCTACACCTTC. Translating gives CASSLVSPVFVGYTF. The full variable domain, its missing parts supplied by reference TRBV5-6 and TRBJ1-2, is DAGVTQSPTHLIKTRGQQVTLRCSPKSGHDTVSWYQQALGQGPQFIFQYYEEEERQRGNFPDRFSGHQFPNYSSELNVNALLLGDSALYLCASSLVSPVFVGYTFGSGTRLTVV.

The rearrangement links TRBV2 to TRBJ1-6; 10 bases map to TRBD1. The CDR3 has 16 residues. J was trimmed by 1 base and V by 7 bases; bases with no gene match: 4. Germline V gene lookup returns CDR1 SNHLY and CDR2 FYNNEI. The chain's CDR3 is CASTRQGASYNSPLHF. CDR3 nucleotide sequence: TGTGCCAGCACCCGACAGGGGGCATCCTATAATTCACCCCTCCACTTT.